The 32 T cell receptor beta chains below come from one sample, sequenced in a study of cytomegalovirus exposure and HLA in healthy donors. PCR employed 60 Vbeta and 13 Jbeta primers. Measured with immunoSEQ multiplex PCR; TCRdb has only the in-frame clones, and not every one. The sample has some 150,000 clones, over 70% seen once. The sequencing sample was made of PBMCs. These receptors all come from a woman aged 40 to 49 in good health and CMV-seropositive.

The chain carries TRBV18 and TRBJ1-1; D is uncertain. The CDR3 sequence is 14 residues long. Per the germline V gene, CDR1 is KGHSH and CDR2 is LQKENI. V was pared by 1 base and J by 1 base, with 7 bases between. The CDR3 protein is CASSPLSENTEAFF. CDR3 coding DNA: TGTGCCAGCTCACCACTCTCAGAGAACACTGAAGCTTTCTTT.

The chain has TRBV4-2 and TRBJ1-5; maybe TRBD1 (5 bases). Per the germline V gene, CDR1 is LGHNA and CDR2 is YNFKEQ. The CDR3 has 13 residues. With 1 base removed from V and 6 bases from J, the gap between germline ends came to 7 bases. DNA for the CDR3: TGTGCCAGCAGCCAAGCAGGGTCTCAGCCCCAGCATTTT. Protein sequence: CASSQAGSQPQHF.

J is TRBJ2-5 and V is TRBV28, with 8 positions matching TRBD1. The CDR3 is 14 residues long. Unmatched junction bases numbered 12, after V lost 4 bases and J lost 11 bases. Germline V gives CDR1 MDHEN, CDR2 SYDVKM. CDR3 residues: CASSSPGADRVQYF. CDR3 DNA sequence: TGTGCCAGCAGTTCGCCTGGGGCGGACAGGGTTCAGTACTTC.

This clone was seen just once. The chain links TRBV18 to TRBJ1-1; 8 bases line up with TRBD1. The germline gives CDR1 KGHSH, CDR2 LQKENI. The CDR3 loop spans 16 amino acids. V gave up 3 bases and J gave up 2 bases; unmatched junction bases: 8. DNA for the CDR3: TGTGCCAGCTCACCGTATGAAGGACAGGGTAACACTGAAGCTTTCTTT. Protein: CASSPYEGQGNTEAFF.

The V and J genes are TRBV19 and TRBJ1-4; maybe TRBD1 (5 bases). CDR1 and CDR2 from the germline V gene are LNHDA and SQIVND (reference sequence). With 9 bases removed from V and 0 bases from J, the gap between germline ends came to 14 bases. This CDR3 comprises 15 residues. Here the CDR3 reads CASSTQGSTNEKLFF. In DNA form, the CDR3 reads TGTGCCAGCAGCACCCAGGGCTCAACTAATGAAAAACTGTTTTTT.

The rearrangement links TRBV28 to TRBJ1-1; 7 nucleotides align to TRBD1. V lost 3 bases to trimming and J lost 4 bases; unmatched junction nucleotides: 8. The CDR3 sequence is 15 residues long. Germline V CDR1 and CDR2: MDHEN, SYDVKM. CDR3 protein: CASSLTSGGSTEAFF. The DNA of the CDR3 is TGTGCCAGCAGTTTGACCTCAGGGGGTAGCACTGAAGCTTTCTTT.

This chain joins TRBV6-1 and TRBJ1-2; a weak D match, TRBD1 (6 bases). The germline V and J ends were trimmed by 10 bases and 14 bases, with 14 bases remaining between them. The CDR3 consists of 9 residues. The germline gives CDR1 MNHNS, CDR2 SASEGT. CDR3 nucleotides: TGTGCCACGTCAGGGGCGAAAACCTTC. It encodes CATSGAKTF.

This clone was seen only once. The J gene is TRBJ1-2, the V gene TRBV18, with D possibly TRBD1 on 6 matching bases. There are 13 residues in the CDR3. CDR1 and CDR2 from the germline V gene are KGHSH and LQKENI. V dropped 6 bases and J dropped 8 bases, with 16 bases sitting between them. The CDR3 sequence is CASSPGGGRGYTF. The CDR3 nucleotides are TGTGCCAGCTCCCCCGGGGGGGGGCGCGGCTACACCTTC. Combining the CDR3 with reference TRBV18 and TRBJ1-2 gives the whole variable domain NAGVMQNPRHLVRRRGQEARLRCSPMKGHSHVYWYRQLPEEGLKFMVYLQKENIIDESGMPKERFSAEFPKEGPSILRIQQVVRGDSAAYFCASSPGGGRGYTFGSGTRLTVV.

CDR3 DNA sequence: TGTGCCAGCAGCTTGGCTCAACGGGAGACCCAGTACTTC. It encodes CASSLAQRETQYF. The chain recombines TRBV5-5 with TRBJ2-5; D is unclear. CDR3 length: 13 residues. Trimming left V 0 bases short and J 5 bases short, with 8 bases between. CDR1 is SGHKS, CDR2 YYEKEE, per germline (reference sequence).

The chain has TRBV4-1 and TRBJ2-7; 10 nucleotides align to TRBD2. The length of the CDR3 is 14 residues. After removal of 1 base from V and 5 bases from J, the junction contained 2 bases not matched to a gene. Looked up from germline, CDR1 is MGHRA and CDR2 is YSYEKL. The CDR3 DNA reads as TGCGCCAGCAGCCAAGTAGCGGGGGGAAACGAGCAGTACTTC. This codes for CASSQVAGGNEQYF.

This sequence joins TRBV7-9 and TRBJ1-6; TRBD1 matches 8 bases. V lost 8 bases to trimming and J lost 3 bases; unmatched junction nucleotides: 3. Germline values: CDR1 SEHNR, CDR2 FQNEAQ (reference sequence). This CDR3 is built from 14 residues. The CDR3 is CASAGQGYNSPLHF. DNA of the CDR3: TGTGCCAGCGCCGGACAGGGCTATAATTCACCCCTCCACTTT.

This rearrangement joins TRBV18 to TRBJ1-1; TRBD1 agrees at 12 bases. CDR1 is KGHSH and CDR2 is LQKENI in the germline V gene. The CDR3 is 17 amino acids. V lost 5 bases and J lost 5; bases outside the gene matches: 12. Here the CDR3 reads CASSAPRDRGLRTEAFF. In nucleotides, the CDR3 is TGTGCCAGCTCAGCCCCCCGGGACAGGGGGCTTAGGACTGAAGCTTTCTTT.

Remarks on this clone: An end of the junction does not agree with germline; a read error may underlie this. The chain joins TRBV7-9 to TRBJ2-1; D is possibly TRBD1 or TRBD2 (9 bases each). From germline, CDR1 is SEHNR and CDR2 FQNEAQ (reference sequence). This CDR3 contains 10 residues. In nucleotides, the CDR3 is TGTTCCAGCGGGGGGACAGGGTCTTTCTTC. Its protein is CSSGGTGSFF.

The table lists this clone with a count of one. The chain uses TRBV30 and TRBJ2-5; 7 nucleotides line up with TRBD1. The CDR3 covers 13 residues. V was clipped by 8 bases and J by 5 bases; unmatched bases: 11. Germline V gene data show CDR1 as GTSNPN and CDR2 as SVGIG (reference sequence). In DNA form, the CDR3 reads TGTGCCGGTTCGGGACAGTCTGGGGAGACCCAGTACTTC. Protein sequence: CAGSGQSGETQYF.

The chain links TRBV7-3 to TRBJ2-2; 13 nucleotides match TRBD2. Germline assignment: CDR1 SGHTA and CDR2 FQGTGA. The CDR3 runs 16 residues. With V trimmed by 4 bases and J by 5 bases, 4 bases remained unmatched. CDR3 protein: CASSSGLAGETGELFF. In DNA, the CDR3 is TGTGCCAGCAGCTCAGGACTAGCGGGGGAGACCGGGGAGCTGTTTTTT.

The chain carries TRBV11-1 and TRBJ1-2; D remains ambiguous. V dropped 5 bases and J dropped 0 bases, with 10 bases sitting between them. This CDR3 region has 14 residues. Germline loops: CDR1 SGHAT, CDR2 FQDESV (reference sequence). CDR3 DNA sequence: TGTGCCAGCAGCCTCGACACCTCTAACTATGGCTACACCTTC. Its protein is CASSLDTSNYGYTF.

V gene TRBV19 combines with J gene TRBJ1-2; D possibly corresponds to TRBD1 (5 bases). Germline V gene lookup returns CDR1 LNHDA and CDR2 SQIVND (reference sequence). With 2 bases removed from V and 2 bases from J, the gap between germline ends came to 9 bases. The CDR3 has 14 amino acids. The CDR3 loop reads CASSISRANYGYTF. In DNA form, the CDR3 reads TGTGCCAGTAGTATAAGCAGGGCCAACTATGGCTACACCTTC.

V usage is TRBV27 and J usage is TRBJ2-7, with 9 bases identical to TRBD1. With V trimmed by 6 bases and J by 4 bases, 10 bases remained unmatched. CDR3 length: 15 residues. Germline CDR1 reads MNHEY; CDR2 reads SMNVEV (reference sequence). CDR3 DNA sequence: TGTGCCAGCAGACCGCGGGACAGGGAGATGTACGAGCAGTACTTC. Protein: CASRPRDREMYEQYF.

This chain connects TRBV9 to TRBJ1-2; 7 bases match TRBD1. Germline V lookup: CDR1 SGDLS, CDR2 YYNGEE. The CDR3 is 15 residues long. Trimming removed 6 bases from V and 7 bases from J; junction bases left unmatched: 15. CDR3 sequence reads: CASTDFTGARGGYTF. The CDR3 bases are TGTGCCAGCACCGACTTTACAGGGGCCAGGGGTGGCTACACCTTC.

The V gene is TRBV13, the J gene TRBJ1-1, with D hard to call. Trimming took 5 bases from V and 7 from J, leaving 20 bases between them. Looked up from germline, CDR1 is PRHDT and CDR2 is FYEKMQ (reference sequence). The CDR3 runs 15 residues. CDR3: CASSPGRGREFEAFF. The DNA of the CDR3 is TGTGCCAGCAGCCCAGGACGCGGGAGAGAATTTGAAGCTTTCTTT. Drawing the rest from reference TRBV13 and TRBJ1-1, the complete variable domain is AAGVIQSPRHLIKEKRETATLKCYPIPRHDTVYWYQQGPGQDPQFLISFYEKMQSDKGSIPDRFSAQQFSDYHSELNMSSLELGDSALYFCASSPGRGREFEAFFGQGTRLTVV.

In its sample, this clone was seen a few times. Compared with germline, one end of the junction differs, possibly owing to a read error. CDR3 sequence: CASSGGGTGGHWAF. CDR3 sequence (DNA): TGCGCCAGCAGCGGCGGCGGGACAGGGGGTCATTGGGCCTTC. The chain employs TRBV5-1 and TRBJ2-7; 11 positions match TRBD1. The CDR3 totals 14 residues. Germline-derived CDR1 and CDR2 are SGHRS and YFSETQ.

CDR3 amino acids: CASSDHRGEAFF. The CDR3 DNA reads TGTGCCAGCAGCGACCACAGGGGGGAAGCTTTCTTT. The chain is built from TRBV2 and TRBJ1-1, with TRBD1 matching 8 bases. Trimming cost V 6 bases and J 8 bases; bases outside gene matches: 5. From germline, CDR1 is SNHLY and CDR2 FYNNEI. The CDR3 has 12 amino acids. The full variable domain, completed using reference TRBV2 and TRBJ1-1, is EPEVTQTPSHQVTQMGQEVILRCVPISNHLYFYWYRQILGQKVEFLVSFYNNEISEKSEIFDDQFSVERPDGSNFTLKIRSTKLEDSAMYFCASSDHRGEAFFGQGTRLTVV.

The chain joins TRBV11-2 to TRBJ2-1; 11 bases agree with TRBD2. The CDR3 is 15 amino acids. Germline CDR1 is SGHAT and CDR2 is FQNNGV. After removal of 8 bases from V and 15 bases from J, the junction contained 18 bases not matched to a gene. CDR3 sequence reads: CASVSSRGLAGHLFF. The CDR3 DNA reads TGTGCCAGCGTCTCATCACGAGGACTAGCGGGTCACTTGTTCTTC.

This chain uses TRBV10-2 with TRBJ2-1, with a possible D match to TRBD2 (6 bases). The germline CDR1 and CDR2 sequences are WSHSY and SAAADI. Trimming pared 7 bases from V and 3 bases from J, leaving 10 bases between. The CDR3 length is 13 residues. The CDR3, as DNA: TGCGCCAGCACGCGCGGGGACTACAATGAGCAGTTCTTC. Its translation: CASTRGDYNEQFF.

The V call is TRBV20-1, the J call TRBJ2-3, with no clear D. The V gene's germline CDR1 is DFQATT and CDR2 SNEGSKA (reference sequence). Trimming cost V 8 bases and J 3 bases, with 9 bases left between them. CDR3 length: 11 residues. CDR3 nucleotide sequence: TGCAGTCCTTTACAGACAGATACGCAGTATTTT. Protein sequence: CSPLQTDTQYF.

This rearrangement joins TRBV4-1 to TRBJ2-3, with no clear D. V lost 3 bases to trimming and J lost 6 bases, with 4 bases between them. Germline V CDR1 and CDR2: MGHRA, YSYEKL. This CDR3 region has 11 residues. CDR3 region: CASSHMDTQYF. Written as DNA, the CDR3 is TGCGCCAGCAGCCATATGGATACGCAGTATTTT.

V usage is TRBV19 and J usage is TRBJ1-6; 9 positions match TRBD1. In germline, CDR1 is LNHDA, CDR2 SQIVND (reference sequence). CDR3 size: 15 residues. V lost 4 bases and J lost 9; bases outside the gene matches: 7. The CDR3 here is CASSTLTGGVSPLHF. The CDR3 DNA sequence: TGTGCCAGTAGTACCCTGACAGGGGGTGTTTCACCCCTCCACTTT.

The chain joins TRBV30 to TRBJ1-4; tentative D call: TRBD1 (6 bases). The CDR3 length is 16 residues. The V end was cut by 2 bases, the J end by 4 bases, with 17 bases between. Germline lookup yields CDR1 GTSNPN and CDR2 SVGIG (reference sequence). The CDR3 loop reads CAWSSYVDSVNEKLFF. CDR3 DNA: TGTGCCTGGAGTAGTTACGTGGACAGCGTTAATGAAAAACTGTTTTTT.

This chain uses TRBV28 with TRBJ2-1; 10 nucleotides line up with TRBD2. The germline gives CDR1 MDHEN, CDR2 SYDVKM. V trimming: 8 bases; J trimming: 4 bases; junction bases outside the gene matches: 11. This CDR3 contains 16 residues. This CDR3 is CASLYSGGSAYNEQFF. Written as DNA, the CDR3 is TGTGCCAGCTTGTATAGCGGGGGGAGCGCGTACAATGAGCAGTTCTTC.

The V and J genes are TRBV6-1 and TRBJ1-5; TRBD1 matches 7 bases. The CDR3 totals 15 residues. In germline, CDR1 is MNHNS, CDR2 SASEGT. With V trimmed by 8 bases and J by 0 bases, 7 bases remained unmatched. CDR3 sequence reads: CASGEQGISNQPQHF. As DNA, the CDR3 is TGTGCCAGCGGAGAACAGGGGATTAGCAATCAGCCCCAGCATTTT.

The chain has TRBV5-1 and TRBJ2-1, with 9 positions matching TRBD1. This CDR3 contains 17 residues. CDR1 SGHRS and CDR2 YFSETQ come from the germline V gene. V gave up 3 bases and J gave up 8 bases; unmatched junction bases: 15. The CDR3 DNA follows: TGCGCCAGCAGCTATAAAACCGGGACAGGGAGTGTTTATGAGCAGTTCTTC. Translated, it gives CASSYKTGTGSVYEQFF. Looking up the rest from reference TRBV5-1 and TRBJ2-1 gives the full variable domain: KAGVTQTPRYLIKTRGQQVTLSCSPISGHRSVSWYQQTPGQGLQFLFEYFSETQRNKGNFPGRFSGRQFSNSRSEMNVSTLELGDSALYLCASSYKTGTGSVYEQFFGPGTRLTVL.

This sequence joins TRBV5-1 and TRBJ2-2; 8 bases are a match to TRBD2. The germline gives CDR1 SGHRS, CDR2 YFSETQ. V gave up 1 base and J gave up 6 bases; unmatched junction bases: 5. This CDR3 region has 15 residues. This chain's CDR3 is CASSLRGGPAGELFF. In nucleotides, the CDR3 is TGCGCCAGCAGCTTGCGGGGGGGGCCGGCCGGGGAGCTGTTTTTT.